This is a list of T cell receptor beta chains from one sample in a study of cytomegalovirus exposure and HLA in healthy donors. Libraries were prepared by immunoSEQ multiplex PCR; TCRdb keeps only in-frame clonotypes and omits some of them. The sample yields more than 110,000 clones, approximately 71% seen once. The sequencing input was PBMCs. The receptor set was obtained from a woman aged 50 to 60 in good health and CMV-seronegative. Both conserved end residues are part of each CDR3. The order of the fields is CDR3 protein, CDR3 DNA, clone size, V gene, D gene, J gene. The D gene is left open where the match is weak. Size is omitted from some rows. Given values are once, few, many or a class for expanded clones.

CASSPGAGGFDEQFF TGTGCCAGCAGCCCCGGGGCGGGGGGGTTCGATGAGCAGTTCTTC NA TRBV6-5 TRBD2 TRBJ2-1
CASSVGTLFMAKNIQYF TGTGCCAGCAGCGTAGGGACATTATTTATGGCCAAAAACATTCAGTACTTC NA TRBV9 NA TRBJ2-4
CASSVAGDSPLHF TGTGCCAGCAGTGTGGCAGGGGATTCACCCCTCCACTTT NA TRBV2 NA TRBJ1-6
CASSPPSGRSNTGELFF TGTGCCAGCAGCCCTCCTAGCGGGCGATCGAACACCGGGGAGCTGTTTTTT NA TRBV27 TRBD2 TRBJ2-2
CASSTWTRETQYF TGTGCCAGCAGTACATGGACTAGGGAGACCCAGTACTTC NA TRBV28 TRBD2 TRBJ2-5
CASSLNYQVTDTQYF TGTGCCAGCAGCTTGAATTATCAGGTCACAGATACGCAGTATTTT NA TRBV5-6 NA TRBJ2-3
CASSPTGRQLYGYTF TGTGCCAGCAGCCCCACGGGTCGTCAACTTTATGGCTACACCTTC NA TRBV7-8 NA TRBJ1-2
CASSYSASLREKLFF TGTGCCAGCAGTTACTCAGCTAGCCTCAGGGAAAAACTGTTTTTT NA TRBV6-5 NA TRBJ1-4
CASTSNRQAFF TGTGCCAGCACCTCTAACCGACAGGCTTTCTTT NA TRBV28 NA TRBJ1-1
CAISELDRSRVGRNTEAFF TGTGCCATCAGTGAGTTGGACAGGTCAAGGGTGGGTAGGAACACTGAAGCTTTCTTT few TRBV10-3 TRBD1 TRBJ1-1
CASSLTGVEQYF TGCGCCAGCAGCCTGACGGGGGTCGAGCAGTACTTC NA TRBV5-1 NA TRBJ2-7
CASSKVPGLYGYTF TGTGCCAGCAGCAAAGTCCCAGGCTTATATGGCTACACCTTC few TRBV21-1 NA TRBJ1-2
CASSTAGGPTDTQYF TGTGCCAGTAGTACCGCGGGGGGGCCTACAGATACGCAGTATTTT NA TRBV19 TRBD2 TRBJ2-3
CASSLVVAAEAFF TGTGCCAGCAGCTTAGTTGTGGCGGCTGAAGCTTTCTTT NA TRBV13 NA TRBJ1-1
CASSQANRGAYEQYF TGTGCCAGCAGCCAAGCCAACAGGGGCGCCTACGAGCAGTACTTC NA TRBV4-2 TRBD1 TRBJ2-7
CASSQGRGGGNIQYF TGCGCCAGCAGCCAAGGGCGGGGGGGCGGAAACATTCAGTACTTC NA TRBV4-1 TRBD2 TRBJ2-4
CAISESDQGPTEAFF TGTGCCATCAGTGAGTCGGACCAGGGTCCCACTGAAGCTTTCTTT once TRBV10-3 NA TRBJ1-1
CASSLDAGYQPQHF TGTGCCAGCAGCTTAGATGCGGGTTATCAGCCCCAGCATTTT NA TRBV7-2 NA TRBJ1-5
CASSTGLAGPSSYNEQFF TGTGCCAGCAGTACGGGACTAGCGGGACCAAGCTCCTACAATGAGCAGTTCTTC NA TRBV28 TRBD2 TRBJ2-1
CASSTGTGANVLTF TGTGCCAGCAGTACCGGGACAGGGGCCAACGTCCTGACTTTC NA TRBV25-1 NA TRBJ2-6
CASSLPRQGLNTEAFF TGTGCCAGCAGCTTGCCCCGACAGGGACTGAACACTGAAGCTTTCTTT NA TRBV5-4 TRBD1 TRBJ1-1
CASSLEQNGYTF TGCGCCAGCAGCTTGGAACAGAACGGCTACACCTTC NA TRBV5-1 NA TRBJ1-2
CASSEMDRGTKLFF TGTGCCAGCAGTGAGATGGACCGGGGGACTAAACTGTTTTTT NA TRBV2 NA TRBJ1-4
CAISEFDEQYF TGTGCCATCAGTGAGTTCGACGAGCAGTACTTC NA TRBV10-3 NA TRBJ2-7
CASSLPGGTVINTQYF TGTGCCAGCAGCTTGCCGGGGGGCACAGTAATTAATACGCAGTATTTT once TRBV7-9 NA TRBJ2-3
CARRGKPTYEQYF TGTGCCCGTCGGGGGAAACCGACCTACGAGCAGTACTTC NA TRBV30 NA TRBJ2-7
CASSVVGDGEKLFF TGTGCCAGCAGCGTAGTCGGGGATGGGGAAAAACTGTTTTTT once TRBV9 NA TRBJ1-4
CASSLLSPTGLNQPQHF TGTGCCAGCAGTTTACTCTCCCCGACAGGCCTCAATCAGCCCCAGCATTTT NA TRBV28 NA TRBJ1-5
CASSLDRVAGDEQYF TGTGCCAGCAGCTTAGATAGGGTAGCGGGGGACGAGCAGTACTTC NA TRBV7-9 TRBD2 TRBJ2-7
CASSRGGNSGNTIYF TGTGCCAGCAGCCGGGGGGGGAACTCTGGAAACACCATATATTTT NA TRBV4-2 NA TRBJ1-3
CASSFQGARTEAFF TGTGCCAGCAGCTTTCAGGGGGCAAGGACTGAAGCTTTCTTT once TRBV13 TRBD1 TRBJ1-1
CASRMGQGVVSPLHF TGTGCCAGCAGGATGGGACAGGGGGTGGTTTCACCCCTCCACTTT NA TRBV2 TRBD1 TRBJ1-6
CASSLGGTGELFF TGTGCCAGCAGCCTGGGAGGGACCGGGGAGCTGTTTTTT NA TRBV11-2 TRBD2 TRBJ2-2
CASRELATDTQYF TGTGCCAGCAGGGAACTAGCCACAGATACGCAGTATTTT NA TRBV6-1 NA TRBJ2-3
CASSLWGDGTLEQYF TGCGCCAGCAGCTTGTGGGGGGACGGCACACTCGAGCAGTACTTC NA TRBV5-1 NA TRBJ2-7
CASSFSTGGSQPQHF TGTGCCAGCAGTTTTTCGACAGGGGGGAGTCAGCCCCAGCATTTT NA TRBV28 TRBD1 TRBJ1-5
CASSIGNWASNQPQHF TGTGCCAGTAGTATAGGGAACTGGGCATCAAATCAGCCCCAGCATTTT NA TRBV19 NA TRBJ1-5
CASRGGIAYTDTQYF TGCGCCAGCAGGGGGGGGATTGCGTACACAGATACGCAGTATTTT NA TRBV10-1 TRBD2 TRBJ2-3
CASSPRTGIKQANVLTF TGTGCCAGCAGCCCTCGGACAGGGATTAAGCAGGCCAACGTCCTGACTTTC NA TRBV7-8 TRBD1 TRBJ2-6
CASSFVVAGGWGETQYF TGTGCCAGCAGCTTTGTGGTAGCGGGGGGCTGGGGAGAGACCCAGTACTTC NA TRBV7-9 TRBD2 TRBJ2-5